Presented here are 18 T cell receptor beta chains from one specimen sequenced in a study of T cell responses to AZD1222 COVID-19 vaccine. TCRdb's table, derived via immunoSEQ multiplex PCR, lists solely in-frame clones and lacks some. This sample has 110,000 or so clones; about 89% occur once, and the top ten carry less than 6.5%. This sample comprised peripheral blood, obtained on day 0 of AZD1222 vaccination. The origin of the receptors is an adult in good health.

J is TRBJ1-2 and V is TRBV19; tentatively, D is TRBD1 (6 bases). From germline, CDR1 is LNHDA and CDR2 SQIVND (reference sequence). The V gene lost 4 bases and the J gene lost 10 bases, with 13 bases spanning the gap. The CDR3 has 12 residues. Here the CDR3 reads CASSKQGFDYTF. The CDR3 DNA sequence: TGTGCCAGTAGTAAACAGGGTTTTGACTACACCTTC.

The CDR3 DNA sequence: TGTGCCAGCAGTTTAAGTAGCAATCAGCCCCAGCATTTT. Its translation is CASSLSSNQPQHF. This chain uses TRBV12-3 or TRBV12-4 with TRBJ1-5; D is uncertain. V was pared by 2 bases and J by 0 bases, with 2 bases between. CDR3 length equals 13 residues.

The chain is built from TRBV5-1 and TRBJ2-7, with D perhaps matching TRBD2 (6 bases). V dropped 0 bases and J dropped 0 bases, with 10 bases sitting between them. This CDR3 is 15 amino acids long. The germline V gene has CDR1 SGHRS and CDR2 YFSETQ. The CDR3 spells CASSLAGTRSYEQYF. CDR3 bases: TGCGCCAGCAGCTTGGCCGGGACTCGCTCCTACGAGCAGTACTTC.

The rearrangement uses TRBV5-1 and TRBJ2-7; TRBD1 aligns across 7 bases. The germline V gene encodes CDR1 SGHRS and CDR2 YFSETQ. This CDR3 is built from 15 residues. V dropped 2 bases and J dropped 3; count of bases not matched to a gene: 8. The CDR3 protein is CASSFNRDSNYEQYF. The CDR3 bases are TGCGCCAGCAGCTTCAACCGGGACAGCAACTACGAGCAGTACTTC.

The chain is built from TRBV12-3 or TRBV12-4 and TRBJ1-1; no clear D. Trimming cost V 4 bases and J 1 base, with 7 bases left between them. This CDR3 spans 13 amino acids. The CDR3 is CASSSRGNTEAFF. CDR3 in DNA: TGTGCCAGCAGTTCGCGCGGGAACACTGAAGCTTTCTTT.

The rearrangement links TRBV30 to TRBJ1-3; the D gene is possibly TRBD1 (5 bases). The CDR3 sequence is 15 residues long. Germline V lookup: CDR1 GTSNPN, CDR2 SVGIG (reference sequence). The V gene lost 1 base and the J gene lost 2 bases, with 12 bases spanning the gap. The CDR3: CAWSGQFLAGNTIYF. CDR3 DNA: TGTGCCTGGAGTGGACAGTTCCTAGCTGGAAACACCATATATTTT.

The table lists this clone with a few counts. The J gene is TRBJ1-5, the V gene TRBV2; D is possibly TRBD1 (6 bases). Germline CDR1 is SNHLY and CDR2 is FYNNEI. V was trimmed by 7 bases and J by 2 bases, leaving 18 bases between them. This CDR3 spans 16 amino acids. The CDR3 sequence is CASTVNQGTRNQPQHF. Written as DNA, the CDR3 is TGTGCCAGCACCGTCAACCAGGGGACGCGCAATCAGCCCCAGCATTTT.

The chain uses TRBV12-3 or TRBV12-4 and TRBJ2-7, with D possibly matching TRBD1 (5 bases). Trimming pared 3 bases from V and 3 bases from J, leaving 9 bases between. CDR3 length: 13 amino acids. The CDR3 bases are TGTGCCAGCAGTTTGACAGTGGACTACGAGCAGTACTTC. This sequence encodes CASSLTVDYEQYF.

The chain recombines TRBV5-1 with TRBJ1-6; a weak D match, TRBD1 (5 bases). This CDR3 has 16 amino acids. V shed 4 bases and J shed 2 bases, with 13 bases lying between them. The germline V gene encodes CDR1 SGHRS and CDR2 YFSETQ. This chain's CDR3 is CASSNKQGPYNSPLHF. The CDR3 DNA sequence: TGCGCCAGCAGCAACAAGCAGGGCCCCTATAATTCACCCCTCCACTTT.

V and J are TRBV15 and TRBJ1-3, with TRBD1 as a possible D gene (5 bases). With 6 bases removed from V and 0 bases from J, the gap between germline ends came to 15 bases. Looked up from germline, CDR1 is LNHNV and CDR2 is YYDKDF (reference sequence). CDR3 length: 16 amino acids. This CDR3 is CATSTVTGPSGNTIYF. The CDR3 nucleotides read TGTGCCACCAGTACGGTTACAGGACCCTCTGGAAACACCATATATTTT.

The V gene is TRBV6-5, the J gene TRBJ1-2; 7 positions match TRBD1. CDR3 size: 13 residues. Looked up from germline, CDR1 is MNHEY and CDR2 is SVGAGI. Trimming removed 3 bases from V and 8 bases from J; junction bases left unmatched: 6. The CDR3 protein is CASSYEGARGYTF. CDR3 nucleotides: TGTGCCAGCAGTTATGAGGGGGCGCGAGGCTACACCTTC.

The J gene is TRBJ1-1, the V gene TRBV7-9; D is unresolved. The V and J ends lost 7 bases and 6 bases respectively, with 9 bases between them. The germline gives CDR1 SEHNR, CDR2 FQNEAQ (reference sequence). CDR3 size: 11 residues. CDR3 region: CASIEAAEAFF. For the CDR3, the DNA is TGTGCCAGCATCGAAGCGGCTGAAGCTTTCTTT.

The chain is built from TRBV5-1 and TRBJ2-2; D is possibly TRBD2 (5 bases). The germline CDR1 and CDR2 sequences are SGHRS and YFSETQ. The CDR3 has 15 residues. Trimming took 0 bases from V and 4 from J, leaving 10 bases between them. CDR3 in DNA: TGCGCCAGCAGCTTGGCCGCGGGCCCCACCGGGGAGCTGTTTTTT. The encoded protein is CASSLAAGPTGELFF.

The V and J genes are TRBV25-1 and TRBJ2-5, with D tentatively TRBD1 or TRBD2 (6 bases each). The CDR3 sequence is 15 residues long. CDR1 and CDR2 (germline): MGHDK, SYGVNS. Trimming left V 1 base short and J 5 bases short, with 14 bases between. The CDR3, as DNA: TGTGCCAGCAGTGAATTCCGGGGGCAGAAGGAGACCCAGTACTTC. As protein: CASSEFRGQKETQYF.

The chain combines TRBV20-1 with TRBJ1-2, with 12 bases identical to TRBD1. The CDR3 loop spans 20 amino acids. Germline loops: CDR1 DFQATT, CDR2 SNEGSKA (reference sequence). The V segment lost 3 bases and the J segment 6 bases; nucleotides outside the gene matches: 23. In DNA form, the CDR3 reads TGCAGTGCTAGTAAGGGTTTCCGAACCGGGACAGGGGGCGCTGGTCATGGCTACACCTTC. Protein product: CSASKGFRTGTGGAGHGYTF.

This chain links TRBV14 with TRBJ2-5; D possibly corresponds to TRBD1 (6 bases). Germline CDR1 is SGHDN and CDR2 is FVKESK. V lost 4 bases, J lost 3 bases, and 15 bases lay in between. This CDR3 has 15 amino acids. The CDR3 loop is CASSRGQRVEETQYF. DNA for the CDR3: TGTGCCAGCAGCCGGGGGCAGAGGGTCGAAGAGACCCAGTACTTC.

CDR3 sequence: CASSLGEAEKLFF. The CDR3 DNA is TGTGCCAGCAGCTTAGGGGAGGCTGAAAAACTGTTTTTT. The rearrangement uses TRBV5-5 and TRBJ1-4; TRBD1 is a possible D gene (5 bases). The CDR3 has 13 residues. Germline V lookup: CDR1 SGHKS, CDR2 YYEKEE (reference sequence). Deletions cut 2 bases from V and 7 bases from J, with 9 bases between.

The J gene is TRBJ1-6, the V gene TRBV30; unclear D gene. Germline V gene lookup returns CDR1 GTSNPN and CDR2 SVGIG (reference sequence). This CDR3 region has 16 residues. V lost 2 bases and J 5 bases, leaving 16 bases between the germline ends. The CDR3 spells CAWSYHIGADNSPLHF. In DNA, the CDR3 is TGTGCCTGGAGTTACCATATAGGCGCCGATAATTCACCCCTCCACTTT.